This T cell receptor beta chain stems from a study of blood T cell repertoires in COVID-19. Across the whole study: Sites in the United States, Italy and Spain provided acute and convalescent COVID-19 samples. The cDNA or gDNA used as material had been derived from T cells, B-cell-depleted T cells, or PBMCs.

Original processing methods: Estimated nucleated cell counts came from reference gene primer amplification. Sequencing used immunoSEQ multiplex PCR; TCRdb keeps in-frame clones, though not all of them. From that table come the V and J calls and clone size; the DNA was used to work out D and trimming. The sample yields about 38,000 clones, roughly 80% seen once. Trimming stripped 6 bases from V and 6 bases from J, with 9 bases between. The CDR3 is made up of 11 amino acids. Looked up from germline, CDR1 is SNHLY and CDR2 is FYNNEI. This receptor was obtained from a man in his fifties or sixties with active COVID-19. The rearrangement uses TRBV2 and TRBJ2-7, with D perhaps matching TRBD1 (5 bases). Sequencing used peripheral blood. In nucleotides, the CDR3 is TGTGCCAGCAGCAGGGTGGTCGAGCAGTACTTC. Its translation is CASSRVVEQYF.